The rows below give T cell receptor beta chains drawn from one sample of a study of blood T cell repertoires in COVID-19. The data were produced by immunoSEQ multiplex PCR, yet TCRdb's version contains in-frame clones alone and is incomplete. The top ten clones hold around 3.7% of a sample with tens of thousands of clones, about 85% of them seen once. Source material: peripheral blood. The source of these receptors is a woman in her 50s with COVID-19, enrolled during active disease. The CDR3 runs from the conserved cysteine through the conserved F or W. Fields, in order: V gene, J gene, D gene, clone size, CDR3 protein, CDR3 DNA. D genes are given only for firm matches. Only part of the rows carry a size: once, few, many, or a class if the clone is expanded.

TRBV10-3	TRBJ2-1	TRBD2	-	CAIRDVLAGGFNEQFF	TGTGCCATCAGGGACGTCTTAGCGGGCGGGTTCAATGAGCAGTTCTTC
TRBV7-2	TRBJ1-5	TRBD1	few	CASSLGGQDQPQHF	TGTGCCAGCAGCTTGGGAGGACAGGATCAGCCCCAGCATTTT
TRBV5-6	TRBJ2-1	TRBD2	once	CASSSAGLAGYNEQFF	TGTGCCAGCAGCTCGGCGGGACTAGCGGGATACAATGAGCAGTTCTTC
TRBV2	TRBJ2-1	-	-	CASSEARGGEQFF	TGTGCCAGCAGTGAAGCGCGAGGCGGGGAGCAGTTCTTC
TRBV2	TRBJ1-1	-	once	CASSESVGGGQNTEAFF	TGTGCCAGCAGCGAGTCCGTGGGTGGGGGACAGAACACTGAAGCTTTCTTT
TRBV7-3	TRBJ2-1	-	-	CASSLNTEAYNEQFF	TGTGCCAGCAGCTTAAATACGGAGGCTTACAATGAGCAGTTCTTC
TRBV5-4	TRBJ2-1	-	-	CASSPGPTGTISSYNEQFF	TGTGCCAGCAGCCCCGGACCTACCGGGACAATAAGCTCCTACAATGAGCAGTTCTTC
TRBV10-3	TRBJ2-5	-	-	CAISPYRAEQETQYF	TGTGCCATCAGTCCATACAGGGCCGAACAAGAGACCCAGTACTTC
TRBV10-3	TRBJ2-7	TRBD1	-	CAIRDSPKGEQYF	TGTGCCATCCGGGACAGCCCGAAGGGCGAGCAGTACTTC
TRBV30	TRBJ1-6	-	-	CAWSGGLADSPLHF	TGTGCCTGGTCGGGGGGTTTAGCGGATTCACCCCTCCACTTT
TRBV3-1/TRBV3-2	TRBJ2-7	-	-	CASSQSSYEQYF	TGTGCCAGCAGCCAGAGCTCCTACGAGCAGTACTTC
TRBV27	TRBJ2-1	-	-	CASTLSGVGYNEQFF	TGTGCCAGCACCCTTTCGGGAGTAGGGTACAATGAGCAGTTCTTC
TRBV4-2	TRBJ2-2	-	-	CASSPSGIYTGELFF	TGTGCCAGCAGCCCCTCCGGGATCTACACCGGGGAGCTGTTTTTT
TRBV28	TRBJ1-3	-	-	CASSGTTFSGNTIYF	TGTGCCAGCAGCGGGACAACGTTCTCTGGAAACACCATATATTTT
TRBV7-6	TRBJ1-6	TRBD1	-	CASSLTGDNSPLHF	TGTGCCAGCAGCCTGACAGGGGATAATTCACCCCTCCACTTT
TRBV5-4	TRBJ2-4	TRBD1	-	CASSLQGARNIQYF	TGTGCCAGCAGCCTCCAGGGGGCGCGGAACATTCAGTACTTC
TRBV4-3	TRBJ1-1	-	-	CASSQDMRSRGAFF	TGCGCCAGCAGCCAAGATATGAGGAGCCGGGGGGCTTTCTTT
TRBV4-1	TRBJ1-1	-	-	CASSHRPGGPTEAFF	TGCGCCAGCAGCCACCGGCCGGGGGGACCGACTGAAGCTTTCTTT
TRBV28	TRBJ2-7	-	few	CASSVVSGEQYF	TGTGCCAGCAGTGTTGTGAGCGGGGAGCAGTACTTC
TRBV6-5	TRBJ1-6	-	-	CASIDKQANSPLHF	TGTGCCAGCATCGATAAACAGGCAAATTCACCCCTCCACTTT
TRBV6-5	TRBJ1-5	-	-	CASTRVTNQPQHF	TGTGCCAGCACGCGCGTAACCAATCAGCCCCAGCATTTT
TRBV10-3	TRBJ2-2	-	-	CAISEPDREGGELFF	TGTGCCATCAGTGAACCCGACAGAGAAGGCGGGGAGCTGTTTTTT
TRBV9	TRBJ1-6	TRBD1	-	CASSVEGASYNSPLHF	TGTGCCAGCAGCGTGGAGGGGGCATCCTATAATTCACCCCTCCACTTT
TRBV7-9	TRBJ2-7	TRBD2	once	CASSVIRLAGGEQYF	TGTGCCAGCAGCGTAATTCGGCTAGCGGGAGGCGAGCAGTACTTC
TRBV5-6	TRBJ2-7	TRBD1	-	CASRAGTGYEQYF	TGTGCCAGCAGGGCTGGGACAGGGTATGAGCAGTACTTC
TRBV19	TRBJ2-7	-	-	CASSGGGSFVGAEVPYEQYF	TGTGCCAGTAGTGGGGGAGGATCCTTCGTTGGGGCCGAAGTCCCCTACGAGCAGTACTTC
TRBV6-5	TRBJ2-3	-	-	CASTRAVGTDTQYF	TGTGCCAGCACCAGAGCGGTCGGCACAGATACGCAGTATTTT